These 32 T cell receptor beta chains came from one sample sequenced in a study of CD8 T cells in ankylosing spondylitis. In TCRdb, the 5' RACE reads were re-called with MiXCR into one record per CDR3 protein. The data contain 200,000 to 250,000 distinct CDR3 sequences, more than 9% of them singletons. The sample consisted of blood, either unsorted or a sorted T cell fraction (not recorded which). These receptors were taken from a male donor with ankylosing spondylitis or in good health (not recorded which).

V gene TRBV7-3 combines with J gene TRBJ2-3, with 7 bases identical to TRBD2. Germline CDR1 SGHTA, CDR2 FQGTGA. J lost 4 bases, V lost 5 bases, and 12 bases had no gene match. The CDR3 sequence is 16 residues long. CDR3 in amino acids: CASSRSGGTGADTQYF. The CDR3 DNA reads TGTGCCAGCAGCCGGTCGGGGGGTACGGGCGCAGATACGCAGTATTTT.

This clonotype showed up just a few times. V gene TRBV5-1 combines with J gene TRBJ2-1; D is undetermined. Germline CDR1 is SGHRS and CDR2 is YFSETQ. The CDR3 runs to 14 residues. Trimming took 6 bases from V and 1 from J, leaving 11 bases between them. CDR3 in DNA: TGCGCCAGCAACGAGGCGGAGTCCTACAATGAGCAGTTCTTC. It specifies CASNEAESYNEQFF.

This clonotype was detected many times. The gene calls are TRBV5-5 and TRBJ1-1; D remains unclear. CDR1 is SGHKS and CDR2 is YYEKEE in the germline V gene (reference sequence). V was trimmed by 0 bases and J by 3 bases, leaving 12 bases between them. This CDR3 has 15 residues. The CDR3 DNA sequence: TGTGCCAGCAGCTTGGAGAGGGCTGGTGACACTGAAGCTTTCTTT. It specifies CASSLERAGDTEAFF.

In its sample, this clonotype was seen many times. The CDR3 DNA is TGCAGTGCTAGAGCCACCGATTCATTACGAGGGCAGTACTTC. Translated, it gives CSARATDSLRGQYF. V usage is TRBV20-1 and J usage is TRBJ2-7; no reliable D call. CDR1 and CDR2 from the germline V gene are DFQATT and SNEGSKA (reference sequence). V dropped 1 base and J dropped 9 bases, with 19 bases sitting between them. This CDR3 is built from 14 residues.

This clonotype was observed at least ten times. This chain joins TRBV7-6 and TRBJ1-2; 8 bases fit TRBD1. Germline trimming cut 4 bases from V and 2 bases from J; bases unmatched to any gene: 3. CDR3 length: 14 amino acids. In germline, CDR1 is SGHVS, CDR2 FNYEAQ. This CDR3 is CASSSGTGNYGYTF. The CDR3 nucleotides read TGTGCCAGCAGCTCCGGGACAGGCAACTATGGCTACACCTTC.

The table lists this clonotype with many counts. The CDR3, as DNA: TGCAGTGCAATCAAAGACGTGGATACGCAGTATTTT. It codes for CSAIKDVDTQYF. The gene calls are TRBV20-1 and TRBJ2-3; D uncertain. The V end was cut by 6 bases, the J end by 6 bases, with 13 bases between. Germline CDR1 DFQATT, CDR2 SNEGSKA (reference sequence). This CDR3 comprises 12 residues.

The chain has TRBV15 and TRBJ1-6; the D gene is possibly TRBD1 (5 bases). This CDR3 contains 15 residues. CDR1 and CDR2 (germline): LNHNV, YYDKDF (reference sequence). The V end was cut by 5 bases, the J end by 9 bases, with 17 bases between. CDR3 in DNA: TGTGCCACCAGCCCCGAGGCGGGGCATCGTTCACCCCTCCACTTT. Translation: CATSPEAGHRSPLHF.

This clonotype has a count of ten or more. This chain uses TRBV5-1 with TRBJ2-5; D gene ambiguous. Trimming took off 1 base at V and 5 bases at J, with 12 bases between the two ends. The germline CDR1 and CDR2 sequences are SGHRS and YFSETQ. The CDR3 covers 14 residues. The DNA for the CDR3 is TGCGCCAGCAGCTTGAGCCGGACCGACGAGACCCAGTACTTC. Protein: CASSLSRTDETQYF.

The chain couples TRBV12-3 or TRBV12-4 to TRBJ2-3; D might be TRBD1 (5 bases). Trimming took off 3 bases at V and 1 base at J, with 11 bases between the two ends. The CDR3 totals 15 residues. CDR3 coding DNA: TGTGCCAGCAGTTTTGGGGCCAGTCGCACAGATACGCAGTATTTT. This sequence encodes CASSFGASRTDTQYF.

This clonotype was recorded many times. J is TRBJ2-5 and V is TRBV3-1, with D possibly TRBD2 on 5 matching bases. Germline lookup yields CDR1 LGHDT and CDR2 YNNKEL (reference sequence). CDR3 length: 13 residues. Trimming cost V 0 bases and J 4 bases, with 6 bases left between them. The CDR3 DNA follows: TGTGCCAGCAGCCAAGATCGGGGAGAGACCCAGTACTTC. Translating it yields CASSQDRGETQYF.

This clonotype was counted many times. The chain has TRBV20-1 and TRBJ2-3; tentative D call: TRBD2 (6 bases). The CDR3 is 16 amino acids. V lost 3 bases to trimming and J lost 2 bases, with 18 bases between them. Looked up from germline, CDR1 is DFQATT and CDR2 is SNEGSKA (reference sequence). As DNA, the CDR3 is TGCAGTGCTAGGGAGGTGATTAGCGGAGCCACAGATACGCAGTATTTT. It yields the protein CSAREVISGATDTQYF.

The sample holds many counts of this clonotype. This chain joins TRBV20-1 and TRBJ1-2, with a tentative D call TRBD1 (6 bases). The CDR3 spans 14 residues. Germline assignment: CDR1 DFQATT and CDR2 SNEGSKA (reference sequence). Trimming stripped 3 bases from V and 6 bases from J, with 17 bases between. CDR3 sequence (DNA): TGCAGTGCTAGCACACAGGGTTTGGGGGATGGCTACACCTTC. This translates into CSASTQGLGDGYTF.

This clonotype was detected ten times or more. The CDR3 nucleotides are TGTGCCAGCAGCCCGACAGGGGCGCGGAACACTGAAGCTTTCTTT. Its translation is CASSPTGARNTEAFF. The chain uses TRBV6-1 and TRBJ1-1; 8 bases align to TRBD1. The CDR3 consists of 15 residues. Germline CDR1 is MNHNS and CDR2 is SASEGT. The V gene end was trimmed by 6 bases and the J gene end by 1 base; junction bases not matched to a gene: 7.

This clonotype has a count of ten or more. The CDR3 here is CASSLEGRNQPQHF. DNA of the CDR3: TGTGCCAGCAGCTTAGAGGGACGTAATCAGCCCCAGCATTTT. The genes are TRBV7-2 and TRBJ1-5, with D maybe TRBD1 (5 bases). Trimming took off 1 base at V and 4 bases at J, with 8 bases between the two ends. The CDR3 contains 14 residues. The germline V gene encodes CDR1 SGHTA and CDR2 FQGNSA.

This clonotype has just a few counts. This rearrangement joins TRBV7-2 to TRBJ2-3, with 15 bases identical to TRBD2. Trimming cost V 5 bases and J 5 bases; bases outside gene matches: 8. The CDR3 has 17 amino acids. Germline CDR1 is SGHTA and CDR2 is FQGNSA. The DNA for the CDR3 is TGTGCCAGCAGCGTCCGGACTAGCGGGGGGGCCGGAGATACGCAGTATTTT. Translating gives CASSVRTSGGAGDTQYF.

This clonotype was detected a few times. V is TRBV5-6 and J is TRBJ1-2; no firm D call. The V gene lost 0 bases and the J gene lost 0 bases, with 6 bases spanning the gap. The CDR3 totals 14 residues. Germline CDR1 is SGHDT and CDR2 is YYEEEE. The CDR3 loop reads CASSLVRANYGYTF. CDR3 bases: TGTGCCAGCAGCTTGGTTAGGGCTAACTATGGCTACACCTTC. The full variable domain, its missing parts supplied by reference TRBV5-6 and TRBJ1-2, is DAGVTQSPTHLIKTRGQQVTLRCSPKSGHDTVSWYQQALGQGPQFIFQYYEEEERQRGNFPDRFSGHQFPNYSSELNVNALLLGDSALYLCASSLVRANYGYTFGSGTRLTVV.

The sample holds many counts of this clonotype. The gene calls are TRBV20-1 and TRBJ2-3; TRBD2 matches at 9 bases. The CDR3 is made up of 16 amino acids. The V gene end was trimmed by 0 bases and the J gene end by 4 bases; junction bases not matched to a gene: 8. The V gene's germline CDR1 is DFQATT and CDR2 SNEGSKA (reference sequence). The CDR3 loop reads CSARDRLAGSPDTQYF. In DNA, the CDR3 is TGCAGTGCTAGAGATCGGCTAGCGGGGTCCCCAGATACGCAGTATTTT.

This clonotype was found many times. CDR3 sequence: CASSLQDSSTDTQYF. The DNA for the CDR3 is TGTGCCAGCAGTTTACAGGACTCTAGCACAGATACGCAGTATTTT. The J gene is TRBJ2-3, the V gene TRBV27; a possible D gene is TRBD2 (5 bases). Germline V gene lookup returns CDR1 MNHEY and CDR2 SMNVEV (reference sequence). The CDR3 extends over 15 amino acids. The germline V and J ends were trimmed by 2 bases and 0 bases, with 9 bases remaining between them.

This clonotype was observed at least ten times. The chain links TRBV2 to TRBJ2-6; D remains unclear. The CDR3 runs 15 residues. With 8 bases removed from V and 1 base from J, the gap between germline ends came to 12 bases. The germline CDR1 and CDR2 sequences are SNHLY and FYNNEI. CDR3 nucleotide sequence: TGTGCCAGCGTACTTATGGTTTCTGGGGCCAACGTCCTGACTTTC. Translating gives CASVLMVSGANVLTF.

This sequence joins TRBV20-1 and TRBJ2-7; TRBD1 might be the D (5 bases). V was clipped by 6 bases and J by 7 bases, with 16 bases between them. CDR1 is DFQATT, CDR2 SNEGSKA, per germline (reference sequence). The CDR3 covers 12 residues. CDR3 in amino acids: CSATRVGYEQYF. The CDR3 DNA is TGCAGTGCAACCAGGGTAGGCTATGAGCAGTACTTC.

There are a few counts of this clonotype. The CDR3 protein is CASSYSIENYGYTF. The CDR3 DNA reads TGTGCCAGCAGTTACTCGATCGAGAACTATGGCTACACCTTC. The rearrangement joins TRBV6-5 to TRBJ1-2; D call uncertain. The CDR3 extends over 14 amino acids. Germline V gene sequence: CDR1 MNHEY, CDR2 SVGAGI. V lost 0 bases and J lost 2, with 7 bases in between.

This clonotype was counted ten times or more. V gene TRBV12-3 or TRBV12-4 combines with J gene TRBJ2-3, with D possibly matching TRBD1 (5 bases). The CDR3 is 14 residues long. V was shortened by 6 bases and J by 6 bases, with 16 bases between the two germline ends. In DNA form, the CDR3 reads TGTGCCAGCAGCCTAGGGGTCGTTTCGGATACGCAGTATTTT. It encodes CASSLGVVSDTQYF.

This chain uses TRBV10-3 with TRBJ2-1; D gene unclear. This CDR3 region has 16 residues. Germline V gene data show CDR1 as ENHRY and CDR2 as SYGVKD. The V end lost 0 bases, the J end lost 0 bases, and 9 bases lay between the germline ends. CDR3 protein: CAISESSPSSYNEQFF. In nucleotides, the CDR3 is TGTGCCATCAGTGAGTCCTCACCCAGCTCCTACAATGAGCAGTTCTTC.

In its sample, this clonotype was seen a few times. V gene TRBV20-1 combines with J gene TRBJ2-3, with TRBD2 matching 13 bases. V gave up 6 bases and J gave up 3 bases; unmatched junction bases: 3. Germline CDR1 and CDR2: DFQATT and SNEGSKA (reference sequence). The CDR3 runs to 14 residues. CDR3 amino acids: CSARTSGGTDTQYF. The CDR3 DNA reads TGCAGTGCCAGGACTAGCGGGGGAACAGATACGCAGTATTTT.

A few counts support this clonotype. This sequence joins TRBV9 and TRBJ2-7, with D possibly matching TRBD2 (5 bases). V was trimmed by 2 bases and J by 0 bases, leaving 12 bases between them. The CDR3 contains 15 residues. The germline CDR1 and CDR2 sequences are SGDLS and YYNGEE. In nucleotides, the CDR3 is TGTGCCAGCAGCGTCGGGGAGCGAGCCTCCTACGAGCAGTACTTC. Translation: CASSVGERASYEQYF.

The table lists this clonotype with many counts. This chain uses TRBV5-1 with TRBJ2-7, with D tentatively TRBD1 or TRBD2 (5 bases each). This CDR3 has 16 amino acids. V lost 3 bases, J lost 3 bases, and 19 bases lay in between. The germline CDR1 and CDR2 sequences are SGHRS and YFSETQ. The CDR3 spells CASSSAKGETFYEQYF. The CDR3 coding sequence is TGCGCCAGCAGCTCAGCGAAAGGGGAGACATTCTACGAGCAGTACTTC.

At least ten counts were recorded for this clonotype. The rearrangement joins TRBV12-3 or TRBV12-4 to TRBJ2-1; perhaps TRBD1 as D (5 bases). The V end lost 6 bases, the J end lost 6 bases, and 18 bases lay between the germline ends. The CDR3 has 15 amino acids. For the CDR3, the DNA is TGTGCCAGCAGGACCAGGGCGTATGGGGTCAATGAGCAGTTCTTC. Protein sequence: CASRTRAYGVNEQFF.

This clonotype was counted many times. V is TRBV9 and J is TRBJ1-1; weak D call: TRBD1 (6 bases). Germline loops: CDR1 SGDLS, CDR2 YYNGEE. The CDR3 consists of 15 residues. Between the trimmed V and J ends, which lost 4 bases and 4 bases, there was a span of 17 bases. CDR3 amino acids: CASSTGWGRGTEAFF. In DNA form, the CDR3 reads TGTGCCAGCAGCACAGGGTGGGGACGGGGCACTGAAGCTTTCTTT.

At least ten counts were recorded for this clonotype. The chain joins TRBV20-1 to TRBJ2-7; 11 bases are shared with TRBD1. The CDR3 extends over 13 amino acids. The germline V gene has CDR1 DFQATT and CDR2 SNEGSKA (reference sequence). V lost 7 bases, J lost 2 bases, and 4 bases stayed unmatched. The CDR3 DNA reads as TGCAGTGGTAGGACAGGGGGCGCCTACGAGCAGTACTTC. Amino acid sequence: CSGRTGGAYEQYF.

J is TRBJ2-7 and V is TRBV20-1; no clear D. V was pared by 5 bases and J by 5 bases, with 7 bases between. Per germline, CDR1 DFQATT and CDR2 SNEGSKA (reference sequence). The CDR3 spans 10 residues. The CDR3 region has the DNA TGCAGTGCTCGATACGACGAGCAGTACTTC. This gives the protein CSARYDEQYF.

As for this clonotype: Being one base from a much bigger clone, this may be a read error. The rearrangement joins TRBV28 to TRBJ2-1, with D possibly TRBD2 on 5 matching bases. The germline gives CDR1 MDHEN, CDR2 SYDVKM. CDR3 length: 13 residues. The CDR3 sequence: CARSFTRYNEQFF. The CDR3 nucleotides are TGTGCCCGCAGTTTCACTAGATACAATGAGCAGTTCTTC.

About this clonotype: Sequence at one end of the junction differs from germline and may be a read error. V and J are TRBV28 and TRBJ1-2; no clear D gene. Per germline, CDR1 MDHEN and CDR2 SYDVKM. CDR3 length: 12 residues. The CDR3 DNA follows: TGTGCCAGCGCCAGGACGGCATATGGCTACCCCTTC. Translation gives CASARTAYGYPF.